Presented here are 20 T cell receptor beta chains from one specimen sequenced in a study of cytomegalovirus exposure and HLA in healthy donors. PCR was performed using 60 Vbeta and 13 Jbeta primers. The data were produced by immunoSEQ multiplex PCR, yet TCRdb's version contains in-frame clones alone and is incomplete. Here the sample spans more than 90,000 clones, around 80% being singletons. Sequences were obtained from PBMCs. These receptors originate from a human donor in good health.

The chain is built from TRBV5-8 and TRBJ1-2; 11 nucleotides line up with TRBD1. Germline V gives CDR1 SGHTS, CDR2 YDEGEE. V was clipped by 3 bases and J by 8 bases; unmatched bases: 12. This CDR3 is built from 16 residues. CDR3 sequence reads: CASSSQRDRGKGGYTF. The CDR3 bases are TGTGCCAGCAGCTCGCAGCGGGACAGGGGGAAGGGAGGCTACACCTTC.

This chain links TRBV5-1 with TRBJ2-5; TRBD2 might be the D (5 bases). Germline assignment: CDR1 SGHRS and CDR2 YFSETQ. V was pared by 3 bases and J by 3 bases, with 15 bases between. The CDR3 has 15 amino acids. The CDR3 protein is CASSSRASREETQYF. DNA of the CDR3: TGCGCCAGCAGCTCGCGGGCATCGAGGGAAGAGACCCAGTACTTC.

The rearrangement links TRBV10-3 to TRBJ2-3, with 10 nucleotides matching TRBD1. The germline gives CDR1 ENHRY, CDR2 SYGVKD. The CDR3 runs to 17 residues. V was clipped by 1 base and J by 2 bases; unmatched bases: 6. CDR3 nucleotide sequence: TGTGCCATCAGTGAGTGGTTAGGGACAGGGGTCACAGATACGCAGTATTTT. Its translation is CAISEWLGTGVTDTQYF.

J is TRBJ2-7 and V is TRBV7-8; 15 nucleotides agree with TRBD2. CDR3 length equals 15 residues. V lost 4 bases and J lost 7; bases outside the gene matches: 5. Germline-derived CDR1 and CDR2 are SGHVS and FQNEAQ. CDR3 loop: CASSWRTSGREEQYF. The CDR3 DNA is TGTGCCAGCAGCTGGCGGACTAGCGGGAGGGAGGAGCAGTACTTC. The full variable domain, with the rest looked up from reference TRBV7-8 and TRBJ2-7, is GAGVSQSPRYKVAKRGQDVALRCDPISGHVSLFWYQQALGQGPEFLTYFQNEAQLDKSGLPSDRFFAERPEGSVSTLKIQRTQQEDSAVYLCASSWRTSGREEQYFGPGTRLTVT.

This clone was seen only a few times. The gene calls are TRBV2 and TRBJ1-1; D gene uncertain. The V end was cut by 3 bases, the J end by 2 bases, with 4 bases between. This CDR3 contains 12 residues. Germline loops: CDR1 SNHLY, CDR2 FYNNEI. For the CDR3, the DNA is TGTGCCAGCAGTGATCCTAACACTGAAGCTTTCTTT. It codes for CASSDPNTEAFF.

The genes are TRBV5-6 and TRBJ2-3; TRBD2 aligns across 10 bases. Germline values: CDR1 SGHDT, CDR2 YYEEEE. The ends lost 1 base at V and 2 bases at J; junction bases unmatched: 1. This CDR3 contains 15 residues. The CDR3, as DNA: TGTGCCAGCAGCTTGACTAGCGGGAACACAGATACGCAGTATTTT. Translating gives CASSLTSGNTDTQYF. Together with reference TRBV5-6 and TRBJ2-3, the CDR3 gives the full variable domain: DAGVTQSPTHLIKTRGQQVTLRCSPKSGHDTVSWYQQALGQGPQFIFQYYEEEERQRGNFPDRFSGHQFPNYSSELNVNALLLGDSALYLCASSLTSGNTDTQYFGPGTRLTVL.

J is TRBJ1-1 and V is TRBV5-5, with TRBD1 matching 10 bases. Looked up from germline, CDR1 is SGHKS and CDR2 is YYEKEE (reference sequence). The V and J ends lost 4 bases and 8 bases, in that order; junction bases with no gene match: 5. The CDR3 is made up of 13 amino acids. The DNA of the CDR3 is TGTGCCAGCAGCCGGGACAGGGGTTTCGAAGCTTTCTTT. It codes for CASSRDRGFEAFF.

V gene TRBV19 combines with J gene TRBJ2-1; 8 nucleotides match TRBD1. Trimming at V came to 6 bases and at J to 8 bases, leaving 9 bases not matched to a gene. Germline V CDR1 and CDR2: LNHDA, SQIVND (reference sequence). This CDR3 has 14 residues. Here the CDR3 DNA reads TGTGCCAGTAGGAGGACAGGGATGTCTTATGAGCAGTTCTTC. It specifies CASRRTGMSYEQFF.

This rearrangement joins TRBV5-1 to TRBJ1-1, with D possibly being TRBD1 (5 bases). This CDR3 spans 14 amino acids. The germline gives CDR1 SGHRS, CDR2 YFSETQ. The V gene lost 4 bases and the J gene lost 4 bases, with 14 bases spanning the gap. Written as DNA, the CDR3 is TGCGCCAGCAGCCCATCTGGGGGGATCACTGAAGCTTTCTTT. Encoded protein: CASSPSGGITEAFF. Full variable domain (remainder filled in from reference TRBV5-1 and TRBJ1-1): KAGVTQTPRYLIKTRGQQVTLSCSPISGHRSVSWYQQTPGQGLQFLFEYFSETQRNKGNFPGRFSGRQFSNSRSEMNVSTLELGDSALYLCASSPSGGITEAFFGQGTRLTVV.

The V call is TRBV6-5, the J call TRBJ2-6; tentative D call: TRBD2 (5 bases). Germline CDR1 and CDR2: MNHEY and SVGAGI. The CDR3 totals 14 residues. Trimming removed 6 bases from V and 4 bases from J, with 10 bases in between. For the CDR3, the DNA is TGTGCCAGCAGAACGGGGTTGGGGGCCAACGTCCTGACTTTC. It encodes CASRTGLGANVLTF.

The chain links TRBV5-6 to TRBJ1-1; D possibly corresponds to TRBD1 (5 bases). The CDR3 sequence is 15 residues long. V gave up 1 base and J gave up 1 base, with 11 bases separating them. CDR1 SGHDT and CDR2 YYEEEE come from the germline V gene. CDR3 residues: CASSLSPTENTEAFF. The CDR3 region has the DNA TGTGCCAGCAGCTTGAGTCCGACAGAGAACACTGAAGCTTTCTTT.

J is TRBJ2-3 and V is TRBV29-1; maybe TRBD2 (7 bases). CDR3 length: 13 residues. V dropped 7 bases and J dropped 4 bases, with 15 bases sitting between them. Germline V gene sequence: CDR1 SQVTM, CDR2 ANQGSEA. The DNA for the CDR3 is TGCAGCGCTGCGGGGGCTGGGGCAGATACGCAGTATTTT. Translating it yields CSAAGAGADTQYF.

This rearrangement joins TRBV5-1 to TRBJ1-2; 10 bases fit TRBD1. Germline CDR1 is SGHRS and CDR2 is YFSETQ. V trimming: 6 bases; J trimming: 7 bases; junction bases outside the gene matches: 9. This CDR3 comprises 14 residues. The CDR3 nucleotides read TGCGCCAGCACCCCAGGGACAGGGGTTAGTGGCTACACCTTC. Its protein is CASTPGTGVSGYTF.

The chain joins TRBV5-1 to TRBJ2-7, with 7 bases that match TRBD1. The CDR3 contains 12 residues. J lost 7 bases, V lost 4 bases, and 5 bases had no gene match. CDR1 is SGHRS and CDR2 is YFSETQ in the germline V gene. The CDR3 region is CASSLQGVEQYF. The CDR3 region has the DNA TGCGCCAGCAGCCTCCAGGGGGTTGAGCAGTACTTC.

V gene TRBV7-2 combines with J gene TRBJ2-7; 7 positions agree with TRBD1. With 7 bases clipped from V and 4 bases from J, the junction kept 10 bases outside the gene matches. The germline CDR1 and CDR2 sequences are SGHTA and FQGNSA. CDR3 length equals 14 residues. CDR3 DNA: TGTGCCAGCACCGCCGGGACAGACTTTTACGAGCAGTACTTC. It specifies CASTAGTDFYEQYF.

This clone was seen a few times. This sequence joins TRBV6-1 and TRBJ1-5; no firm D call. Between the trimmed V and J ends, which lost 6 bases and 7 bases, there was a span of 13 bases. CDR1 is MNHNS and CDR2 is SASEGT in the germline V gene. The CDR3 loop spans 13 amino acids. CDR3: CASRGSGKQPQHF. The CDR3 DNA is TGTGCCAGCAGGGGTTCGGGTAAGCAGCCCCAGCATTTT.

The gene calls are TRBV9 and TRBJ2-3, with a tentative D call TRBD2 (6 bases). The CDR3 consists of 18 residues. The V end was cut by 7 bases, the J end by 4 bases, with 28 bases between. CDR1 is SGDLS, CDR2 YYNGEE, per germline. The CDR3 coding sequence is TGTGCCAGCCGCCGGGGCCTAGCGAGCGGAGACAACTCAGATACGCAGTATTTT. It is translated as CASRRGLASGDNSDTQYF.

This chain joins TRBV5-6 and TRBJ2-2; no firm D call. In germline, CDR1 is SGHDT, CDR2 YYEEEE. Trimming took 3 bases from V and 0 from J, leaving 12 bases between them. This CDR3 has 16 amino acids. Here the CDR3 reads CASSWPSQSNTGELFF. The CDR3, as DNA: TGTGCCAGCAGCTGGCCCTCCCAGTCGAACACCGGGGAGCTGTTTTTT.

DNA for the CDR3: TGTGCCAGCAGCTTGCGTAGCGGGAGAGATAGTGAGCAGTTCTTC. Its translation: CASSLRSGRDSEQFF. J is TRBJ2-1 and V is TRBV5-6; 9 positions agree with TRBD2. Germline trimming cut 1 base from V and 9 bases from J; bases unmatched to any gene: 8. Germline V gene sequence: CDR1 SGHDT, CDR2 YYEEEE. There are 15 residues in the CDR3.

The V and J genes are TRBV7-9 and TRBJ2-3, with a weak D call TRBD2 (5 bases). The CDR3 is 15 residues long. Trimming shortened V by 5 bases and J by 1 base, and 13 bases separated the two germline ends. Germline V CDR1 and CDR2: SEHNR, FQNEAQ (reference sequence). CDR3 nucleotides: TGTGCCAGCAGCCGAAGACTTAGCGGCACAGATACGCAGTATTTT. Translated, it gives CASSRRLSGTDTQYF.